These 10 T cell receptor beta chains share one sample of origin, sequenced in a study of T cell responses to AZD1222 COVID-19 vaccine. The protocol was immunoSEQ multiplex PCR, while the TCRdb copy is restricted to in-frame clones and leaves out a portion. The sample yields approximately 140,000 clones, about 92% seen once. The sample here was peripheral blood, taken on day 0 of AZD1222 vaccination. Every receptor here comes from an adult in good health.

The V call is TRBV27, the J call TRBJ2-7; TRBD2 matches 8 bases. Trimming cost V 3 bases and J 4 bases; bases outside gene matches: 11. The germline V gene has CDR1 MNHEY and CDR2 SMNVEV (reference sequence). The CDR3 length is 16 residues. CDR3 bases: TGTGCCAGCAGTTTTGCGGGGGGCGGCCCAAAATACGAGCAGTACTTC. Translating gives CASSFAGGGPKYEQYF.

V is TRBV5-1 and J is TRBJ2-7, with 8 positions matching TRBD2. This CDR3 comprises 16 residues. V shed 5 bases, J shed 0 bases, and the junction held 10 bases outside the gene matches. Germline CDR1 reads SGHRS; CDR2 reads YFSETQ. The CDR3: CASSPTSGRSSYEQYF. For the CDR3, the DNA is TGCGCCAGCAGTCCTACTAGCGGTAGAAGCTCCTACGAGCAGTACTTC. Based on the CDR3 plus reference TRBV5-1 and TRBJ2-7, the full variable domain is KAGVTQTPRYLIKTRGQQVTLSCSPISGHRSVSWYQQTPGQGLQFLFEYFSETQRNKGNFPGRFSGRQFSNSRSEMNVSTLELGDSALYLCASSPTSGRSSYEQYFGPGTRLTVT.

The chain is built from TRBV12-3 or TRBV12-4 and TRBJ2-7; 7 bases fit TRBD1. The CDR3 has 13 residues. Unmatched junction bases numbered 10, after V lost 5 bases and J lost 9 bases. CDR3 bases: TGTGCCAGCAGTCTCTCGACAGGGAAGGGGCAGTACTTC. This sequence encodes CASSLSTGKGQYF.

As to this clone: Other DNA sequences in this specimen translate into the identical CDR3. Here the CDR3 reads CASSLVGGETQYF. The CDR3 DNA is TGTGCCAGCAGCTTAGTTGGGGGAGAGACCCAGTACTTC. The rearrangement uses TRBV7-2 and TRBJ2-5, with D perhaps assigned TRBD1 or TRBD2 (5 bases each). CDR1 SGHTA and CDR2 FQGNSA come from the germline V gene. The CDR3 has 13 residues. The V and J ends lost 1 base and 4 bases respectively, with 7 bases between them.

The V and J genes are TRBV7-3 and TRBJ2-1; possibly TRBD2 for D (6 bases). CDR1 is SGHTA and CDR2 is FQGTGA in the germline V gene. This CDR3 has 13 residues. V lost 5 bases, J lost 8 bases, and 13 bases lay in between. CDR3 loop: CASSPGRDDEQFF. CDR3 nucleotides: TGTGCCAGCAGCCCCGGGCGGGATGATGAGCAGTTCTTC. Full variable domain (rest looked up from reference TRBV7-3 and TRBJ2-1): GAGVSQTPSNKVTEKGKYVELRCDPISGHTALYWYRQSLGQGPEFLIYFQGTGAADDSGLPNDRFFAVRPEGSVSTLKIQRTERGDSAVYLCASSPGRDDEQFFGPGTRLTVL.

This chain links TRBV10-3 with TRBJ2-7; unclear D gene. The CDR3 has 13 amino acids. In germline, CDR1 is ENHRY, CDR2 SYGVKD. V lost 0 bases to trimming and J lost 7 bases, with 10 bases between them. CDR3 sequence: CAISESNAPEQYF. CDR3 in DNA: TGTGCCATCAGTGAGTCGAATGCCCCTGAGCAGTACTTC.

The chain links TRBV2 to TRBJ2-5, with D perhaps being TRBD1 or TRBD2 (7 bases each). The CDR3 is made up of 15 amino acids. Germline CDR1 reads SNHLY; CDR2 reads FYNNEI. The ends were cut back, 3 bases at V and 5 bases at J, with 16 bases in the middle. The CDR3: CASSDGGRGGETQYF. CDR3 DNA: TGTGCCAGCAGTGATGGGGGCAGGGGGGGCGAGACCCAGTACTTC.

CDR3 nucleotide sequence: TGTGCCAGTAGTTCCTCGTGGGGGTTCAATCAGCCCCAGCATTTT. Its protein is CASSSSWGFNQPQHF. This chain uses TRBV19 with TRBJ1-5; a possible D gene is TRBD1 (5 bases). V lost 5 bases and J 3 bases, leaving 14 bases between the germline ends. Per germline, CDR1 LNHDA and CDR2 SQIVND (reference sequence). The CDR3 consists of 15 residues.

The V call is TRBV12-3 or TRBV12-4, the J call TRBJ1-1; D is unclear. The CDR3 loop spans 13 amino acids. V was cut by 0 bases and J by 1 base, with 3 bases left in between. The CDR3 region has the DNA TGTGCCAGCAGTTTAGCTGCGAACACTGAAGCTTTCTTT. Protein: CASSLAANTEAFF.

The chain joins TRBV6-2 or TRBV6-3 to TRBJ2-7, with TRBD2 matching 7 bases. The length of the CDR3 is 16 residues. Germline values: CDR1 MNHEY, CDR2 SVGEGT. Germline trimming cut 4 bases from V and 0 bases from J; bases unmatched to any gene: 9. The CDR3 protein is CASSSPSGFSSYEQYF. The CDR3 DNA sequence: TGTGCCAGCAGTTCGCCTAGCGGCTTTAGCTCCTACGAGCAGTACTTC.